What follows are 10 T cell receptor beta chains derived from one specimen sequenced in a study of human CD4 T cells and Enterobacteriaceae. FACS sorting after 6-7 days collected CFSE-low CD25+ ICOS+ proliferating activated T cells. Memory CD4+ T cells were CFSE-labeled and cultured 2:1 with antigen-pulsed autologous monocytes. All CD4+ cells other than CD45RA+CCR7+CD95- naive cells were sorted as memory, over 95% pure. Assay: immunoSEQ multiplex PCR; the TCRdb copy retains only in-frame clones and omits some. Recorded for this sample: just under 100 clones. Sequences were obtained from bacteria-reactive CD4+ T cells grown in culture. Indicated subset: CFSE-low proliferating memory CD4 T cells sorted after in vitro stimulation with a heat-inactivated bacterium or M. tuberculosis lysate. These receptors all come from a human donor in good health.

This clone showed up just a few times. The rearrangement uses TRBV20-1 and TRBJ2-7, with D unresolved. This CDR3 contains 11 residues. Trimming cost V 3 bases and J 3 bases, with 6 bases left between them. Germline V gives CDR1 DFQATT, CDR2 SNEGSKA (reference sequence). The CDR3 reads CSARGYYEQYF. DNA for the CDR3: TGCAGTGCTAGGGGTTACTACGAGCAGTACTTC.

V usage is TRBV2 and J usage is TRBJ2-5; D is unclear. The end of the DNA aligns better with TRBJ2-7, so the J call may be wrong. Germline V gene sequence: CDR1 SNHLY, CDR2 FYNNEI. The CDR3 is 14 amino acids. The CDR3 nucleotides are TGTGCCAGCAGTGACAGAGATAGGAACTACGAGCAGTACTTC. Translated, it gives CASSDRDRNYEQYF.

This sequence joins TRBV27 and TRBJ2-1; 12 nucleotides line up with TRBD2. The V gene's germline CDR1 is MNHEY and CDR2 SMNVEV (reference sequence). V trimming: 5 bases; J trimming: 8 bases; junction bases outside the gene matches: 7. CDR3 length: 15 residues. The CDR3 region is CASSASSGREDEQFF. The CDR3 bases are TGTGCCAGCAGTGCCTCTAGCGGGAGGGAAGATGAGCAGTTCTTC.

This clone turned up a few times. V usage is TRBV10-1 and J usage is TRBJ1-3; D gene unclear. CDR3 length equals 11 residues. The V gene lost 10 bases and the J gene lost 2 bases, with 6 bases spanning the gap. The germline V gene has CDR1 WNHNN and CDR2 SYGVQD (reference sequence). DNA of the CDR3: TGCGCCACTTTTGCTGGAAACACCATATATTTT. It translates to CATFAGNTIYF.

In this sample, this clone turned up a few times. The J gene is TRBJ2-7, the V gene TRBV28; TRBD2 agrees at 11 bases. Germline values: CDR1 MDHEN, CDR2 SYDVKM. The V gene end was trimmed by 6 bases and the J gene end by 6 bases; junction bases not matched to a gene: 7. This CDR3 has 14 residues. For the CDR3, the DNA is TGTGCCAGCAGACCTAGCGGGAGGACCCTCGAGCAGTACTTC. It is translated as CASRPSGRTLEQYF.

The chain couples TRBV5-1 to TRBJ2-4, with 8 bases matching TRBD1. Trimming cost V 7 bases and J 8 bases; bases outside gene matches: 14. Germline assignment: CDR1 SGHRS and CDR2 YFSETQ. The CDR3 runs to 15 residues. The CDR3 nucleotides are TGCGCCAGCTGCGGACAGGGCCTCACGACGGACATTCAGTACTTC. It specifies CASCGQGLTTDIQYF. Supplemented by reference TRBV5-1 and TRBJ2-4, the full variable domain reads KAGVTQTPRYLIKTRGQQVTLSCSPISGHRSVSWYQQTPGQGLQFLFEYFSETQRNKGNFPGRFSGRQFSNSRSEMNVSTLELGDSALYLCASCGQGLTTDIQYFGAGTRLSVL.

This clone was seen only a few times. The V and J genes are TRBV30 and TRBJ2-1; 12 bases are shared with TRBD2. Unmatched junction bases numbered 3, after V lost 0 bases and J lost 6 bases. The CDR3 is made up of 15 amino acids. The germline gives CDR1 GTSNPN, CDR2 SVGIG (reference sequence). The CDR3 is CAWSVGLAGSNEQFF. CDR3 in DNA: TGTGCCTGGAGTGTAGGACTAGCGGGATCCAATGAGCAGTTCTTC.

The chain uses TRBV5-4 and TRBJ2-3; 10 positions agree with TRBD1. There are 16 residues in the CDR3. The V gene end was trimmed by 6 bases and the J gene end by 3 bases; junction bases not matched to a gene: 10. In germline, CDR1 is SGHNT, CDR2 YYREEE (reference sequence). DNA for the CDR3: TGTGCCAGCACCTACCTCCGGGACAGGGGAACAGATACGCAGTATTTT. Translating it yields CASTYLRDRGTDTQYF.

The gene calls are TRBV11-3 and TRBJ2-7, with TRBD2 as a possible D gene (6 bases). The germline V and J ends were trimmed by 5 bases and 2 bases, with 10 bases remaining between them. This CDR3 region has 13 residues. The germline gives CDR1 SGHNT, CDR2 YENEEA. CDR3 region: CASSRGGAYEQYF. The CDR3 DNA sequence: TGTGCCAGCAGCCGGGGAGGAGCCTACGAGCAGTACTTC.

V gene TRBV10-3 combines with J gene TRBJ2-3, with 9 bases matching TRBD1. The V gene end was trimmed by 6 bases and the J gene end by 2 bases; junction bases not matched to a gene: 6. From germline, CDR1 is ENHRY and CDR2 SYGVKD. CDR3 length equals 15 residues. CDR3 sequence reads: CAISGTGKVTDTQYF. The CDR3 DNA reads TGTGCCATCAGCGGGACAGGGAAAGTCACAGATACGCAGTATTTT.